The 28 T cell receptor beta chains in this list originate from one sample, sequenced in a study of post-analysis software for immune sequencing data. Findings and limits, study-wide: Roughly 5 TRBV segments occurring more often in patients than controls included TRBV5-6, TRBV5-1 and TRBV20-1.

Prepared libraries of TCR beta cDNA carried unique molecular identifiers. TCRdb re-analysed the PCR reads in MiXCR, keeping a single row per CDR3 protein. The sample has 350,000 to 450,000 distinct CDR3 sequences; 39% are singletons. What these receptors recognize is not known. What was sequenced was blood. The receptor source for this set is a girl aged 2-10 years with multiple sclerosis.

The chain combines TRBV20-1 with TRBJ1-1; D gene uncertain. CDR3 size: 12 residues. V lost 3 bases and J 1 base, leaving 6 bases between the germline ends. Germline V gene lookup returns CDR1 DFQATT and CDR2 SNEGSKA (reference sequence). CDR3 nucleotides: TGCAGTGCTAGCCGGCGGAACACTGAAGCTTTCTTT. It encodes CSASRRNTEAFF.

CDR3: CSVVPRSSGVSEQYF. CDR3 nucleotide sequence: TGCAGCGTTGTCCCCCGATCGTCGGGGGTTAGCGAGCAGTACTTC. The V and J genes are TRBV29-1 and TRBJ2-5; possible D gene TRBD2, 6 bases. The assigned J gene may be wrong: the sequence end matches TRBJ2-7 better. Germline CDR1 reads SQVTM; CDR2 reads ANQGSEA. The CDR3 covers 15 residues.

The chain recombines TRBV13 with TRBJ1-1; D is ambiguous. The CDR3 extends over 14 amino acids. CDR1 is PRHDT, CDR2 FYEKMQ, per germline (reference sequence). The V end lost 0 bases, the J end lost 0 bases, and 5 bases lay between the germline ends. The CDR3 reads CASSLGHVNTEAFF. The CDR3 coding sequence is TGTGCCAGCAGCTTAGGCCACGTGAACACTGAAGCTTTCTTT.

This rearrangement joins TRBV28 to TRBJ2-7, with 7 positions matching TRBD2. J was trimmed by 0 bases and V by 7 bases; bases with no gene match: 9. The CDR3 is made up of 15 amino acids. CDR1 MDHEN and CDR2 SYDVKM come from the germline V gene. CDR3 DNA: TGTGCCAGCAAAAGGGGAGGGGTCAGCTCCTACGAGCAGTACTTC. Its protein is CASKRGGVSSYEQYF.

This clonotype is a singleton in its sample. The CDR3 coding sequence is TGTGCCAGCAGCCGAGATCGCCGGGACCCAAGGAATGAGCAGTTCTTC. It is translated as CASSRDRRDPRNEQFF. This sequence joins TRBV11-3 and TRBJ2-1, with D tentatively TRBD1 or TRBD2 (5 bases each). CDR1 and CDR2 from the germline V gene are SGHNT and YENEEA. The CDR3 extends over 16 amino acids. Trimming shortened V by 5 bases and J by 7 bases, and 21 bases separated the two germline ends.

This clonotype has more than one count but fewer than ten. The DNA for the CDR3 is TGTGCCAGCAGCACCGTCCCCGGAGGGGGGAGAGAGACCCAGTACTTC. Its translation is CASSTVPGGGRETQYF. This chain uses TRBV7-3 with TRBJ2-5; D could derive from TRBD1 or TRBD2 (6 bases each). Per the germline V gene, CDR1 is SGHTA and CDR2 is FQGTGA. V lost 5 bases and J 4 bases, leaving 20 bases between the germline ends. There are 16 residues in the CDR3.

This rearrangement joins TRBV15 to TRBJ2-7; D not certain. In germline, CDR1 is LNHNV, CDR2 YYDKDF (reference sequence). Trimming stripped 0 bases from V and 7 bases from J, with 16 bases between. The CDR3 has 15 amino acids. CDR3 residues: CATSRDMAASREQYF. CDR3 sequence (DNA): TGTGCCACCAGCAGAGATATGGCGGCTAGTCGGGAGCAGTACTTC.

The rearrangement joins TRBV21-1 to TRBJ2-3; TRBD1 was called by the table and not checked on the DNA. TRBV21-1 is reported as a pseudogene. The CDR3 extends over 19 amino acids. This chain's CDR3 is CASSKGVSGQGLFTDTQYF. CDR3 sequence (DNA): TGTGCCAGCAGCAAAGGGGTCTCTGGCCAGGGGCTGTTCACAGATACGCAGTATTTT.

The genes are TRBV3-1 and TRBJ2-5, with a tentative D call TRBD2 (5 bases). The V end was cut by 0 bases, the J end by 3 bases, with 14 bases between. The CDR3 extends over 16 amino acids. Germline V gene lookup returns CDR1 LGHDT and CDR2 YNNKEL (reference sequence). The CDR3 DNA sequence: TGTGCCAGCAGCCAAGAGATGTCGGGATGGGAAGAGACCCAGTACTTC. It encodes CASSQEMSGWEETQYF.

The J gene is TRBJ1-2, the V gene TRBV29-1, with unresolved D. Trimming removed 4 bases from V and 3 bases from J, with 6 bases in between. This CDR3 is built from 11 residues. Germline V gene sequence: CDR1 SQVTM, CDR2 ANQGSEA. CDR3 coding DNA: TGCAGCGTTGCACCGGACTATGGCTACACCTTC. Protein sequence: CSVAPDYGYTF.

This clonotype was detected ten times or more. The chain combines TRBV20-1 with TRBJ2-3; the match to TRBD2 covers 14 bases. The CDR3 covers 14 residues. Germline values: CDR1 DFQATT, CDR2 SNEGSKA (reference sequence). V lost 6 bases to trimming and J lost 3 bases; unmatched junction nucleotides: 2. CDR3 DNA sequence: TGCAGTGCCCGACTAGCGGGGGGGACAGATACGCAGTATTTT. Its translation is CSARLAGGTDTQYF.

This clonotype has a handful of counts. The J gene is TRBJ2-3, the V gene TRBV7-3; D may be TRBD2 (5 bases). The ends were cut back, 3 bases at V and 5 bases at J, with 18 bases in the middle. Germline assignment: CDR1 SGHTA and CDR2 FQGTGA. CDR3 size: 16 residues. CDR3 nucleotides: TGTGCCAGCAGCTTGGGCGGCGGGCCCCAAGGAGATACGCAGTATTTT. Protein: CASSLGGGPQGDTQYF.

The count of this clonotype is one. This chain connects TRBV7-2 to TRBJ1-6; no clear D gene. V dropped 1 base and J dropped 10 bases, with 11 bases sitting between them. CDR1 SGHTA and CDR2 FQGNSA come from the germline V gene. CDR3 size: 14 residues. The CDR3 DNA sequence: TGTGCCAGCAGCTTAGGCCTCAGCGGGTCACCCCTCCACTTT. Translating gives CASSLGLSGSPLHF.

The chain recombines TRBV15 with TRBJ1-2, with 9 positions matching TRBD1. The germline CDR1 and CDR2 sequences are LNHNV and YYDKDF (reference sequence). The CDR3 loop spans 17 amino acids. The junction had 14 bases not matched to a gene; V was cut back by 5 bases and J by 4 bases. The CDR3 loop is CATSGQTSSTGGYGYTF. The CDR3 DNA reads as TGTGCCACCAGCGGACAGACGTCTTCGACAGGGGGCTATGGCTACACCTTC.

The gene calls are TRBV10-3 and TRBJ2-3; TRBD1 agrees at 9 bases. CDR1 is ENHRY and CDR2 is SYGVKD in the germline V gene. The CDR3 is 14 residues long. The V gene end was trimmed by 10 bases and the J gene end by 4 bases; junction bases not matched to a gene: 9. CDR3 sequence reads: CATRTGGDADTQYF. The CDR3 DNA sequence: TGTGCCACCCGTACAGGGGGCGACGCAGATACGCAGTATTTT.

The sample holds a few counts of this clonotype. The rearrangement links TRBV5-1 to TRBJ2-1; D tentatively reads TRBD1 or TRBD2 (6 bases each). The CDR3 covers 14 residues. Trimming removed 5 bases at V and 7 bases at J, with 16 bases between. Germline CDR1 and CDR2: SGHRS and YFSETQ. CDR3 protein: CASRTRGHINEQFF. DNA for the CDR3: TGCGCCAGCAGGACCCGGGGGCACATAAATGAGCAGTTCTTC.

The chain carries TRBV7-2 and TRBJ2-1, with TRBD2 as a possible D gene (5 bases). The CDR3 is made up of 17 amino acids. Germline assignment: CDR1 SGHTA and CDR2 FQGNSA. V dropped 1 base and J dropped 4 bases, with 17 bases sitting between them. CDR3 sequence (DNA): TGTGCCAGCAGCTTAGTTAGAAAAGCGGCACTATACAATGAGCAGTTCTTC. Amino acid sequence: CASSLVRKAALYNEQFF.

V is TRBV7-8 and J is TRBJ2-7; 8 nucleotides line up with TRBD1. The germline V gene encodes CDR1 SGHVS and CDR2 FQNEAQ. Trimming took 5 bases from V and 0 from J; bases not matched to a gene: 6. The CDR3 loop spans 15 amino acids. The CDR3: CASSTYRGSSYEQYF. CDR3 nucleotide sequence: TGTGCCAGCAGCACCTACAGGGGGAGCTCCTACGAGCAGTACTTC.

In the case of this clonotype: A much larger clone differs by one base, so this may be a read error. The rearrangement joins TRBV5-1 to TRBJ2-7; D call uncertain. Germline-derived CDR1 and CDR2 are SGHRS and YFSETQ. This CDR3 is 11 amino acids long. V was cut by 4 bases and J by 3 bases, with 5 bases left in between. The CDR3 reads CASSVDYEQYF. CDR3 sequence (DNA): TGCGCCAGCAGCGTGGACTACGAGCAGTACTTC. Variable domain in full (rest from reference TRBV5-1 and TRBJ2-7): KAGVTQTPRYLIKTRGQQVTLSCSPISGHRSVSWYQQTPGQGLQFLFEYFSETQRNKGNFPGRFSGRQFSNSRSEMNVSTLELGDSALYLCASSVDYEQYFGPGTRLTVT.

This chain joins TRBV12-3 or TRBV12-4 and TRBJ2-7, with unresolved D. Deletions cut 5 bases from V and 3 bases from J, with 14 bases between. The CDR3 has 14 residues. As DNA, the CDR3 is TGTGCCAGCAGTAAGGGTCTAAGGATCTACGAGCAGTACTTC. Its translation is CASSKGLRIYEQYF.

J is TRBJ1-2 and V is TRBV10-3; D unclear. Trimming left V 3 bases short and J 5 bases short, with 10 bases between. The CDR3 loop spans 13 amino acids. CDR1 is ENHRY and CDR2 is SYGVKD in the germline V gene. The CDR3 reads CAISDGEAYGYTF. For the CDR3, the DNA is TGTGCCATCAGTGACGGGGAGGCGTATGGCTACACCTTC.

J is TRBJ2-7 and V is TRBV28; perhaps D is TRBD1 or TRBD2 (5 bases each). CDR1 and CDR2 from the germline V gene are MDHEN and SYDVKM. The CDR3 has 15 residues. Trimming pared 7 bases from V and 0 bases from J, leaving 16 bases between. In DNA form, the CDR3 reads TGTGCCAGCATCCTAAGTCCGGGACGCTCCTACGAGCAGTACTTC. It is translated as CASILSPGRSYEQYF.

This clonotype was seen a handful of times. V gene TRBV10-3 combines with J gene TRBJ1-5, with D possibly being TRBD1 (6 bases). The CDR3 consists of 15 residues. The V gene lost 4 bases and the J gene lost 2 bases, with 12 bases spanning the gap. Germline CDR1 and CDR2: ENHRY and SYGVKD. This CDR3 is CAISVGGQGNQPQHF. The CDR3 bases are TGTGCCATCAGTGTAGGGGGTCAGGGCAATCAGCCCCAGCATTTT.

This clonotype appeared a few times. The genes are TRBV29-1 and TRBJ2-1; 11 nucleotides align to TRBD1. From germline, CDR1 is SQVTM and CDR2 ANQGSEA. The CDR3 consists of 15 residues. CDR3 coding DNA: TGCAGTTGGGGGACAGGGGGTTACGTGTACAATGAGCAGTTCTTC. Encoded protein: CSWGTGGYVYNEQFF.

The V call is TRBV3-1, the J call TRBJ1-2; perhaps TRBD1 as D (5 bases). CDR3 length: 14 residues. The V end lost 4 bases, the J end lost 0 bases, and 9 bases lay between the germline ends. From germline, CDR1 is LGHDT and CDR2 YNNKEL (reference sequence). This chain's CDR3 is CASSRQMANYGYTF. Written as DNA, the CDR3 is TGTGCCAGCAGCCGACAGATGGCTAACTATGGCTACACCTTC.

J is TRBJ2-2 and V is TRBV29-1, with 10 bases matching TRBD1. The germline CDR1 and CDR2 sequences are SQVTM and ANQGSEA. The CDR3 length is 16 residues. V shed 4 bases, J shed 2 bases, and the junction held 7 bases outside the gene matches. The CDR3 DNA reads TGCAGCGTTGGGGGTGACAGGGGGCGCAACACCGGGGAGCTGTTTTTT. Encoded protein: CSVGGDRGRNTGELFF.

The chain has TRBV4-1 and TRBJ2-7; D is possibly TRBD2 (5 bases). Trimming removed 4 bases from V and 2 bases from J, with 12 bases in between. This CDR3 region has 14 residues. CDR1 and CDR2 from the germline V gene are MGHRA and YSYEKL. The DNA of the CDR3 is TGCGCCAGCAGCCTCCGGGCGGGCCCCTACGAGCAGTACTTC. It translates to CASSLRAGPYEQYF.

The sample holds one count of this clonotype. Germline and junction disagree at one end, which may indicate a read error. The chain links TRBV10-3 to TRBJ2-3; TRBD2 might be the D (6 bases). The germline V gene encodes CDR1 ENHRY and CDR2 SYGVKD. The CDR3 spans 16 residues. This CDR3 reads CAISGLLAVPGDMQYF. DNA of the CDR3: TGTGCCATCAGTGGGTTGTTGGCAGTACCGGGAGATATGCAGTATTTT.